The 30 T cell receptor beta chains below were found in one sample sequenced in a study of Graves' ophthalmopathy and Graves' hyperthyroidism. Amplification targeted the TCR beta CDR3 regions, with RNA transcripts as the source material. Following a first-round RT-PCR that used HTBI primers, a second-round multiplex PCR was carried out. TCRdb analysed the multiplex PCR reads with MiXCR anew, one entry per CDR3 protein. The sample lists some 370,000 distinct CDR3 sequences; about 17% were seen once. The sequenced sample consisted of peripheral blood. The source is an adult woman with stable Graves' hyperthyroidism.

The chain combines TRBV5-6 with TRBJ2-7, with D possibly TRBD1 on 5 matching bases. Germline-derived CDR1 and CDR2 are SGHDT and YYEEEE. V was pared by 2 bases and J by 10 bases, with 10 bases between. The CDR3 runs 11 residues. The CDR3 DNA is TGTGCCAGCAGCTTCAGGGAAAGACAGTACTTC. It is translated as CASSFRERQYF.

This clonotype has a count of ten or more. The chain is built from TRBV30 and TRBJ2-2; 9 nucleotides line up with TRBD1. CDR3 size: 15 residues. Trimming removed 3 bases from V and 3 bases from J; junction bases left unmatched: 5. The germline gives CDR1 GTSNPN, CDR2 SVGIG (reference sequence). The CDR3 nucleotides are TGTGCCTGGAGGGAGGGACAGGGTGACACCGGGGAGCTGTTTTTT. Its translation is CAWREGQGDTGELFF. The full variable domain, rest sourced from reference TRBV30 and TRBJ2-2, is SQTIHQWPATLVQPVGSPLSLECTVEGTSNPNLYWYRQAAGRGLQLLFYSVGIGQISSEVPQNLSASRPQDRQFILSSKKLLLSDSGFYLCAWREGQGDTGELFFGEGSRLTVL.

Many counts were recorded for this clonotype. It is likely a read error, because the conserved phenylalanine at the end of the CDR3 is missing. CDR3 loop: CASSLTRRWELFL. Here the CDR3 DNA reads TGTGCCAGCAGCCTCACCCGACGGTGGGAGCTGTTTCTT. The rearrangement links TRBV28 to TRBJ2-2, with unresolved D. Per the germline V gene, CDR1 is MDHEN and CDR2 is SYDVKM. This CDR3 has 13 amino acids. V was pared by 6 bases and J by 9 bases, with 14 bases between.

This clonotype appeared many times. One end of the junction fails to match germline, which may point to a read error. V usage is TRBV7-2 and J usage is TRBJ2-4, with 10 bases aligning to TRBD2. The CDR3 spans 17 residues. From germline, CDR1 is SGHTA and CDR2 FQGNSA. CDR3 amino acids: CASSLQPGTSDKNIKYF. In DNA form, the CDR3 reads TGTGCCAGCAGCCTCCAACCCGGGACTAGCGACAAAAACATTAAGTACTTC.

This clonotype was detected ten times or more. The J gene is TRBJ1-2, the V gene TRBV4-1; TRBD1 aligns across 9 bases. The CDR3 covers 15 residues. Germline CDR1 is MGHRA and CDR2 is YSYEKL. J was trimmed by 5 bases and V by 4 bases; bases with no gene match: 8. CDR3 sequence: CASSPDRGIRYGYTF. In DNA form, the CDR3 reads TGCGCCAGCAGCCCGGACAGGGGCATCCGATATGGCTACACCTTC.

This clonotype was seen at least ten times. The chain employs TRBV20-1 and TRBJ2-3; a weak D match, TRBD2 (5 bases). Germline assignment: CDR1 DFQATT and CDR2 SNEGSKA (reference sequence). The V gene lost 7 bases and the J gene lost 0 bases, with 5 bases spanning the gap. This CDR3 is built from 11 residues. The CDR3 is CSGESTDTQYF. The CDR3 nucleotides read TGCAGTGGGGAGAGCACAGATACGCAGTATTTT.

The CDR3 sequence is CASSLEGVSPLHF. The CDR3 nucleotides are TGCGCCAGCAGCTTGGAAGGGGTGTCACCCCTCCACTTT. The chain uses TRBV5-1 and TRBJ1-6; a weak D match, TRBD1 (5 bases). There are 13 residues in the CDR3. Per the germline V gene, CDR1 is SGHRS and CDR2 is YFSETQ. Trimming left V 0 bases short and J 10 bases short, with 8 bases between.

This clonotype was found many times. The gene calls are TRBV7-8 and TRBJ1-5, with D perhaps TRBD1 (5 bases). Trimming left V 1 base short and J 9 bases short, with 13 bases between. CDR3 length equals 14 residues. Germline V gene sequence: CDR1 SGHVS, CDR2 FQNEAQ. CDR3 sequence: CASSLGRGLGPQHF. The CDR3, as DNA: TGTGCCAGCAGCTTAGGGAGGGGCCTAGGGCCCCAGCATTTT.

The chain uses TRBV28 and TRBJ1-1; 7 bases are shared with TRBD1. The CDR3 sequence is 12 residues long. V lost 3 bases, J lost 11 bases, and 6 bases stayed unmatched. CDR1 is MDHEN and CDR2 is SYDVKM in the germline V gene. CDR3 bases: TGTGCCAGCAGTTTGCAGGACAGGACGGCTTTCTTT. Its protein product is CASSLQDRTAFF.

Ten or more counts support this clonotype. The CDR3 bases are TGTGCCAGCAGCTTAGATACAGGGCGCGGGCCCAAGGACATTCAGTACTTC. Protein sequence: CASSLDTGRGPKDIQYF. The chain couples TRBV11-2 to TRBJ2-4; D is possibly TRBD1 (6 bases). V was pared by 0 bases and J by 8 bases, with 20 bases between. Germline V gene data show CDR1 as SGHAT and CDR2 as FQNNGV. The CDR3 totals 17 residues.

This clonotype has ten or more counts. Here the CDR3 DNA reads TGCAGTGCTAGATCTATCCGCCAGGGGGGGAATTCACCCCTCCACTTT. It is translated as CSARSIRQGGNSPLHF. The chain recombines TRBV20-1 with TRBJ1-6; 7 positions agree with TRBD1. The germline V gene encodes CDR1 DFQATT and CDR2 SNEGSKA (reference sequence). The CDR3 spans 16 residues. V shed 2 bases, J shed 7 bases, and the junction held 11 bases outside the gene matches.

The chain has TRBV7-3 and TRBJ1-1; 8 positions agree with TRBD1. J was trimmed by 8 bases and V by 0 bases; bases with no gene match: 5. The CDR3 runs 14 residues. Germline V gene lookup returns CDR1 SGHTA and CDR2 FQGTGA. The CDR3 DNA reads as TGTGCCAGCAGCTTAACGGGGGACAGGAGAGAAGCTTTCTTT. This translates into CASSLTGDRREAFF.

On this clonotype: One base away lies a much larger clone, so this may be a sequencing read error. The chain has TRBV7-9 and TRBJ1-2; the match to TRBD1 covers 11 bases. With 7 bases clipped from V and 3 bases from J, the junction kept 7 bases outside the gene matches. The CDR3 sequence is 15 residues long. From germline, CDR1 is SEHNR and CDR2 FQNEAQ (reference sequence). The CDR3 sequence is CASNTRTGGDYGYTF. The CDR3 bases are TGTGCCAGCAACACAAGGACAGGGGGCGACTATGGCTACACCTTC. Complete variable domain (other parts from reference TRBV7-9 and TRBJ1-2): DTGVSQNPRHKITKRGQNVTFRCDPISEHNRLYWYRQTLGQGPEFLTYFQNEAQLEKSRLLSDRFSAERPKGSFSTLEIQRTEQGDSAMYLCASNTRTGGDYGYTFGSGTRLTVV.

This clonotype was recorded at least ten times. The chain has TRBV6-1 and TRBJ1-2, with D tentatively TRBD1 (5 bases). The CDR3 contains 12 residues. CDR1 is MNHNS, CDR2 SASEGT, per germline. V dropped 6 bases and J dropped 5 bases, with 10 bases sitting between them. Written as DNA, the CDR3 is TGTGCCAGCAGCGGGGCTGGGTATGGCTACACCTTC. Residues: CASSGAGYGYTF.

This clonotype occurred many times. The chain combines TRBV4-3 with TRBJ2-7, with 9 bases fitting TRBD1. Trimming at V came to 1 base and at J to 5 bases, leaving 9 bases not matched to a gene. CDR1 and CDR2 (germline): LGHNA, YSLEER. This CDR3 spans 16 amino acids. Written as DNA, the CDR3 is TGCGCCAGCAGCCAAGGAGAAGGGGACAGGGTCCACGAGCAGTACTTC. Translation gives CASSQGEGDRVHEQYF.

This chain connects TRBV3-1 to TRBJ2-5; D is undetermined. Trimming removed 3 bases at V and 4 bases at J, with 12 bases between. Germline CDR1 and CDR2: LGHDT and YNNKEL (reference sequence). CDR3 length: 14 amino acids. Written as DNA, the CDR3 is TGTGCCAGCAGCCAGGACCCGGGCCTAGAGACCCAGTACTTC. As protein: CASSQDPGLETQYF.

This clonotype appeared a few times. The chain uses TRBV6-5 and TRBJ2-1; TRBD1 matches 10 bases. This CDR3 is 16 amino acids long. The germline V gene has CDR1 MNHEY and CDR2 SVGAGI. V trimming: 4 bases; J trimming: 4 bases; junction bases outside the gene matches: 7. The CDR3 DNA is TGTGCCAGCAGTTCACTCCGGGACAGGGGATACAATGAGCAGTTCTTC. It yields the protein CASSSLRDRGYNEQFF.

A word on this clonotype: With a much larger clone just one base away, this may be a read error. The chain recombines TRBV11-1 with TRBJ2-7; D uncertain. Germline lookup yields CDR1 SGHAT and CDR2 FQDESV (reference sequence). Trimming took off 5 bases at V and 3 bases at J, with 20 bases between the two ends. CDR3 length: 16 amino acids. CDR3 DNA: TGTGCCAGCAGCATGGGCGATAAGATAGGCTTCTACGAGCAGTACTTC. Amino acid sequence: CASSMGDKIGFYEQYF.

Turning to this clonotype: A much larger clone lies one base from this, so it may be a read error. The chain has TRBV10-1 and TRBJ2-7; 7 positions agree with TRBD1. Looked up from germline, CDR1 is WNHNN and CDR2 is SYGVQD (reference sequence). The CDR3 is 15 amino acids. V lost 6 bases, J lost 7 bases, and 15 bases stayed unmatched. The CDR3 reads CASRGRDSLTVEQYF. CDR3 DNA: TGCGCCAGCAGGGGCCGGGACAGCCTGACGGTGGAGCAGTACTTC.

This clonotype came up many times. The chain combines TRBV12-3 or TRBV12-4 with TRBJ1-5, with D unclear. The CDR3 contains 14 residues. V was cut by 2 bases and J by 6 bases, with 11 bases left in between. The CDR3 region has the DNA TGTGCCAGCAGTTTATTTCAGGACGGTCAGCCCCAGCATTTT. Its protein is CASSLFQDGQPQHF.

This clonotype was picked up many times. V and J are TRBV2 and TRBJ2-5; 8 nucleotides align to TRBD2. This CDR3 has 15 amino acids. V gave up 6 bases and J gave up 1 base; unmatched junction bases: 7. Per germline, CDR1 SNHLY and CDR2 FYNNEI. CDR3 amino acids: CASSAGGGRQETQYF. The CDR3 nucleotides are TGTGCCAGCAGCGCCGGGGGGGGGCGCCAAGAGACCCAGTACTTC.

In its sample, this clonotype was seen many times. The V and J genes are TRBV19 and TRBJ1-5, with D possibly TRBD1 on 6 matching bases. V dropped 8 bases and J dropped 4 bases, with 15 bases sitting between them. CDR3 size: 14 residues. Germline values: CDR1 LNHDA, CDR2 SQIVND (reference sequence). CDR3 sequence reads: CASAQGIGNQPQHF. CDR3 sequence (DNA): TGTGCCAGTGCACAGGGTATAGGTAATCAGCCCCAGCATTTT.

This clonotype appeared many times. The chain employs TRBV28 and TRBJ1-3; D may be TRBD1 (5 bases). CDR1 is MDHEN, CDR2 SYDVKM, per germline. This CDR3 comprises 17 residues. Trimming shortened V by 7 bases and J by 0 bases, and 19 bases separated the two germline ends. CDR3 DNA sequence: TGTGCCAGCACCCCCGGGACTAGTACAATCTCTGGAAACACCATATATTTT. Amino acids: CASTPGTSTISGNTIYF. Based on the CDR3 plus reference TRBV28 and TRBJ1-3, the full variable domain is DVKVTQSSRYLVKRTGEKVFLECVQDMDHENMFWYRQDPGLGLRLIYFSYDVKMKEKGDIPEGYSVSREKKERFSLILESASTNQTSMYLCASTPGTSTISGNTIYFGEGSWLTVV.

This clonotype was observed at least ten times. The chain couples TRBV28 to TRBJ2-7; D tentatively reads TRBD1 or TRBD2 (6 bases each). Deletions cut 7 bases from V and 3 bases from J, with 19 bases between. CDR3 length: 15 amino acids. The germline CDR1 and CDR2 sequences are MDHEN and SYDVKM. CDR3 bases: TGTGCCAGCAACGAACTCGGGGGCTCTGGCTACGAGCAGTACTTC. Translation: CASNELGGSGYEQYF.

This clonotype was counted ten times or more. A read error may explain this, as a much larger clone is one base away. This chain joins TRBV28 and TRBJ2-7; possible D gene TRBD1, 5 bases. The CDR3 runs 15 residues. Germline CDR1 is MDHEN and CDR2 is SYDVKM. Trimming took 8 bases from V and 4 from J, leaving 21 bases between them. CDR3 DNA: TGTGCCAGCGGTCCCTGGACAAGGTTATTTTACGAGCAGTACTTC. Translating gives CASGPWTRLFYEQYF.

This chain uses TRBV15 with TRBJ1-1; the D is unclear. The CDR3 has 13 amino acids. Per the germline V gene, CDR1 is LNHNV and CDR2 is YYDKDF (reference sequence). V was clipped by 1 base and J by 1 base, with 4 bases between them. The CDR3 here is CATSRAGNTEAFF. In DNA form, the CDR3 reads TGTGCCACCAGCAGAGCGGGGAACACTGAAGCTTTCTTT.

This clonotype occurred many times. The rearrangement uses TRBV2 and TRBJ1-6, with D maybe TRBD1 (6 bases). Germline V lookup: CDR1 SNHLY, CDR2 FYNNEI. The CDR3 is 13 amino acids. The V end lost 8 bases, the J end lost 5 bases, and 10 bases lay between the germline ends. CDR3 DNA sequence: TGTGCCAGCCGCAGACAGGATAATTCACCCCTCCACTTT. Its protein is CASRRQDNSPLHF.

This clonotype was found many times. The CDR3 nucleotides read TGTGCCAGCAGCTTAGCGCAGTTCCAGCCCCAGCATTTT. Amino acids: CASSLAQFQPQHF. The V call is TRBV28, the J call TRBJ1-5; D is unclear. V was trimmed by 6 bases and J by 7 bases, leaving 13 bases between them. Per germline, CDR1 MDHEN and CDR2 SYDVKM. The CDR3 contains 13 residues.

In regard to this clonotype: A much larger clone lies a single base off, so this may be a read error. The chain combines TRBV19 with TRBJ1-6, with D unresolved. The CDR3 is made up of 13 amino acids. Germline CDR1 reads LNHDA; CDR2 reads SQIVND (reference sequence). The CDR3 sequence is CASTGSYNSSLHF. The CDR3 DNA reads TGTGCCAGTACCGGTTCTTATAATTCATCCCTCCACTTT.

This clonotype was picked up many times. This chain connects TRBV10-3 to TRBJ2-7, with D possibly being TRBD1 (7 bases). Per the germline V gene, CDR1 is ENHRY and CDR2 is SYGVKD. The CDR3 spans 12 residues. V was shortened by 2 bases and J by 9 bases, with 11 bases between the two germline ends. In nucleotides, the CDR3 is TGTGCCATCAGTGAGACAGGGGAGGTGCAGTACTTC. Translated: CAISETGEVQYF.